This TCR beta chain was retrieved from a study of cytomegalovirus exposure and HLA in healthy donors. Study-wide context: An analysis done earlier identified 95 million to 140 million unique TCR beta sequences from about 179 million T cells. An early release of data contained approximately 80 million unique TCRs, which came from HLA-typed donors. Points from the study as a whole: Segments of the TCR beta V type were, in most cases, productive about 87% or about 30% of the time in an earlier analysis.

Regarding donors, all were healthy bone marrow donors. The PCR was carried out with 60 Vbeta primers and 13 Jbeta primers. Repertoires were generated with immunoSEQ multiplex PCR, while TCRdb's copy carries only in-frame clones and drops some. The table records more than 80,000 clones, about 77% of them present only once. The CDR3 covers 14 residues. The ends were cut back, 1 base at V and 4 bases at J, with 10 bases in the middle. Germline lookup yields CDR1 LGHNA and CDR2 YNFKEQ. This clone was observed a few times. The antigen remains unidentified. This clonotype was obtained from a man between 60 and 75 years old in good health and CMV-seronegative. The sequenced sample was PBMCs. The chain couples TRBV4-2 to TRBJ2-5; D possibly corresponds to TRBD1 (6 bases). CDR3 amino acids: CASSQGLQGETQYF. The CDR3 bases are TGTGCCAGCAGCCAAGGTCTACAGGGAGAGACCCAGTACTTC.